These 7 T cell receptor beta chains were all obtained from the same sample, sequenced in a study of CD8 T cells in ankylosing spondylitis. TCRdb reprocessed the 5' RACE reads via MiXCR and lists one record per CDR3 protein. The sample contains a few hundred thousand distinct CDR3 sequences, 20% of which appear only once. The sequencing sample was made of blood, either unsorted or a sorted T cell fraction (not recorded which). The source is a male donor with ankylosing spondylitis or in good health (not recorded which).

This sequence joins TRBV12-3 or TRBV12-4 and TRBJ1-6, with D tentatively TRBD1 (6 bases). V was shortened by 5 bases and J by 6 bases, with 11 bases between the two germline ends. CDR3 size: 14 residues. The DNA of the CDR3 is TGTGCCAGCAGTAAACAGGGAAGTAATTCACCCCTCCACTTT. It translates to CASSKQGSNSPLHF.

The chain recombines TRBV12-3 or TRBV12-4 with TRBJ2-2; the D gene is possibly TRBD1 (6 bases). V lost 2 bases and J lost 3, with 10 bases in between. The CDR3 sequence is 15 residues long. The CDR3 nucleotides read TGTGCCAGCAGTTTACCCCAGGGGTACACCGGGGAGCTGTTTTTT. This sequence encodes CASSLPQGYTGELFF.

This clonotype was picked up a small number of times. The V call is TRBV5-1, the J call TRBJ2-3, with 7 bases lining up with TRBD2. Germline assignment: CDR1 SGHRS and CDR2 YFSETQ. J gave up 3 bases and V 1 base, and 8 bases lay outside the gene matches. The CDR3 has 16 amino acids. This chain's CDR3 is CASSLSGGGPTDTQYF. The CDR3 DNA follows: TGCGCCAGCAGCTTGTCTGGGGGAGGGCCGACAGATACGCAGTATTTT.

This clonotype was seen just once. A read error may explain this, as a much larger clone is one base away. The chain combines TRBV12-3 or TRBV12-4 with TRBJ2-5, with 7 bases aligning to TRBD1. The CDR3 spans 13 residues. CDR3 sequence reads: CASSPTGPETQNF. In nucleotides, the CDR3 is TGTGCCAGCAGTCCGACAGGGCCAGAGACCCAGAACTTC.

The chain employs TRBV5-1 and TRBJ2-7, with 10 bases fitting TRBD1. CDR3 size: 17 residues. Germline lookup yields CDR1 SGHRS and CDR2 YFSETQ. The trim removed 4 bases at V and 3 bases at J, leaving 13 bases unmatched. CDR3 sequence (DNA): TGCGCCAGCAGCCCGGGGACAGGGGTCAGCACCCACTACGAGCAGTACGTC. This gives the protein CASSPGTGVSTHYEQYV.

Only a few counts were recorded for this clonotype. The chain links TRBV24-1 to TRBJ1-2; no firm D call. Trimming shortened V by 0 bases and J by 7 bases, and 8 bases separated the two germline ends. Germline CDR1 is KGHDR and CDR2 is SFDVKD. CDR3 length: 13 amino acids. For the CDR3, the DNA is TGTGCCACCAGTGATTTGCAAACTGGTGGCTACACCTTC. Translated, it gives CATSDLQTGGYTF.

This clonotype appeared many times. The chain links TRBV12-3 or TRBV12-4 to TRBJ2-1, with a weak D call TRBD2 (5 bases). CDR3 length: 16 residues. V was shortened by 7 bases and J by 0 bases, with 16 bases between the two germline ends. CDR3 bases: TGTGCCAGCACCTCCCCTTTAGCGCCCTCCTACAATGAGCAGTTCTTC. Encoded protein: CASTSPLAPSYNEQFF.